A single sample gave rise to the 3 T cell receptor beta chains below, sequenced in a study of shared clonotypes between healthy human individuals. Measured with immunoSEQ multiplex PCR; TCRdb has only the in-frame clones, and not every one. Here the sample spans about 1.1 million clones, 75% to 85% being singletons. Sequenced input: memory CD4+ T cells from PBMCs. The subset: CD45RA-negative fraction. These receptors originate from a man younger than 30 in good health. Some clones in this sample may be carry-over from other donors' samples.

The J gene is TRBJ1-1, the V gene TRBV5-1; TRBD1 might be the D (5 bases). Germline CDR1 reads SGHRS; CDR2 reads YFSETQ. Between the trimmed V and J ends, which lost 2 bases and 6 bases, there was a span of 8 bases. The CDR3 is 12 residues long. CDR3 amino acids: CASSFAGSEAFF. The CDR3 region has the DNA TGCGCCAGCAGCTTTGCAGGGTCTGAAGCTTTCTTT.

This clone has a single count. This chain uses TRBV30 with TRBJ2-7, with a weak D call TRBD1 (5 bases). Germline CDR1 reads GTSNPN; CDR2 reads SVGIG (reference sequence). There are 12 residues in the CDR3. V dropped 2 bases and J dropped 5 bases, with 10 bases sitting between them. The CDR3 protein is CAWSWGIDEQYF. The DNA of the CDR3 is TGTGCCTGGAGTTGGGGCATCGACGAGCAGTACTTC. Full variable domain (missing parts from reference TRBV30 and TRBJ2-7): SQTIHQWPATLVQPVGSPLSLECTVEGTSNPNLYWYRQAAGRGLQLLFYSVGIGQISSEVPQNLSASRPQDRQFILSSKKLLLSDSGFYLCAWSWGIDEQYFGPGTRLTVT.

The gene calls are TRBV18 and TRBJ2-3, with TRBD1 matching over 9 bases. The ends lost 6 bases at V and 0 bases at J; junction bases unmatched: 1. CDR1 and CDR2 from the germline V gene are KGHSH and LQKENI. CDR3 length: 14 amino acids. As DNA, the CDR3 is TGTGCCAGCTCCGGACAGGGGAGCACAGATACGCAGTATTTT. This encodes CASSGQGSTDTQYF.